Each of the 6 T cell receptor beta chains below was sequenced from the same sample in a study of T cells after yellow fever vaccination. TCRdb re-analysed the 5' RACE reads in MiXCR, keeping a single row per CDR3 protein. The data contain 620,000 or so distinct CDR3 sequences, around an eighth of them singletons. The sequencing here drew on PBMCs, taken on the day of the yellow fever booster vaccination. These receptors were obtained from a man between 25 and 39 years old who received the YFV17D yellow fever vaccine.

The V gene is TRBV13, the J gene TRBJ2-4; D is possibly TRBD2 (5 bases). The CDR3 covers 14 residues. Germline V gene sequence: CDR1 PRHDT, CDR2 FYEKMQ (reference sequence). Trimming shortened V by 4 bases and J by 0 bases, and 7 bases separated the two germline ends. The CDR3 protein is CASSSAGAKNIQYF. The CDR3 DNA sequence: TGTGCCAGCAGCTCGGCGGGAGCCAAAAACATTCAGTACTTC.

J is TRBJ2-7 and V is TRBV7-6; 7 bases map to TRBD1. This CDR3 contains 14 residues. The ends lost 5 bases at V and 2 bases at J; junction bases unmatched: 6. CDR1 is SGHVS and CDR2 is FNYEAQ in the germline V gene. The DNA of the CDR3 is TGTGCCAGCAGCCCGGGGACAGCCCCCTACGAGCAGTACTTC. It translates to CASSPGTAPYEQYF.

V is TRBV6-6 and J is TRBJ1-1; D ambiguous. The V and J ends lost 5 bases and 5 bases respectively, with 9 bases between them. The CDR3 is 12 residues long. Per germline, CDR1 MNHNY and CDR2 SVGAGI (reference sequence). The CDR3 here is CASSGRGTEAFF. The CDR3 DNA follows: TGTGCCAGCAGTGGCAGAGGGACTGAAGCTTTCTTT.

This clonotype was counted a few times. The chain joins TRBV5-1 to TRBJ2-7; D gene uncertain. Looked up from germline, CDR1 is SGHRS and CDR2 is YFSETQ. Trimming removed 4 bases from V and 0 bases from J, with 17 bases in between. The CDR3 extends over 16 amino acids. The CDR3 loop is CASSPDFYRSSYEQYF. The CDR3 coding sequence is TGCGCCAGCAGCCCGGATTTTTATCGGAGCTCCTACGAGCAGTACTTC.

The chain joins TRBV19 to TRBJ2-3, with 13 bases aligning to TRBD2. V was clipped by 5 bases and J by 5 bases; unmatched bases: 7. Germline lookup yields CDR1 LNHDA and CDR2 SQIVND (reference sequence). CDR3 length equals 16 residues. CDR3 sequence: CASSPGLAGIEDTQYF. CDR3 sequence (DNA): TGTGCCAGTAGTCCGGGACTAGCGGGAATAGAAGATACGCAGTATTTT. Together with reference TRBV19 and TRBJ2-3, the CDR3 gives the full variable domain: DGGITQSPKYLFRKEGQNVTLSCEQNLNHDAMYWYRQDPGQGLRLIYYSQIVNDFQKGDIAEGYSVSREKKESFPLTVTSAQKNPTAFYLCASSPGLAGIEDTQYFGPGTRLTVL.

This chain uses TRBV30 with TRBJ2-1; D gene ambiguous. Trimming left V 2 bases short and J 1 base short, with 9 bases between. CDR3 length: 14 residues. Germline V lookup: CDR1 GTSNPN, CDR2 SVGIG (reference sequence). CDR3 in amino acids: CAWSYDKSYNEQFF. DNA of the CDR3: TGTGCCTGGAGTTACGACAAATCCTACAATGAGCAGTTCTTC.